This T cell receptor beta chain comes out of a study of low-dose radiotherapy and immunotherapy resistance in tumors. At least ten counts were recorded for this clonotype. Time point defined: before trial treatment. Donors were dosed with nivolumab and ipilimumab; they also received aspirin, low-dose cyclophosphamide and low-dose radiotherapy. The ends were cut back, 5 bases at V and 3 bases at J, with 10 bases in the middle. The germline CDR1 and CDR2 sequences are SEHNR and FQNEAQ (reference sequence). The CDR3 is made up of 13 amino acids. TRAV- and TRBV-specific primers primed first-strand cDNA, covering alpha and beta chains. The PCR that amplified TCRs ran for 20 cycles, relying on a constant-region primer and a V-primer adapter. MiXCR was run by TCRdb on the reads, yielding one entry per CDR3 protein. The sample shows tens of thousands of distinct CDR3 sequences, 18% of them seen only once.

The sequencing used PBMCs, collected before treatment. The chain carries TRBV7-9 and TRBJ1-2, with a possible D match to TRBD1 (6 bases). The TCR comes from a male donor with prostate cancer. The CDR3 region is CASSQGTHYGYTF. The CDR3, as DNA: TGTGCCAGCAGCCAGGGGACCCACTATGGCTACACCTTC.